The 9 T cell receptor beta chains presented below share a single source sample, sequenced in a study of shared clonotypes between healthy human individuals. Assay used: immunoSEQ multiplex PCR; TCRdb lists only in-frame clones, some missing. The sample records 650,000 to 750,000 clones, 60% to 80% being singletons. The source material was memory CD4+ T cells sorted from blood. Noted subset: CD45RA-negative fraction. These TCRs come from a woman aged 30 to 39 in good health.

V is TRBV4-2 and J is TRBJ1-1; D is possibly TRBD1 (6 bases). The CDR3 sequence is 17 residues long. V was pared by 1 base and J by 5 bases, with 20 bases between. Germline V lookup: CDR1 LGHNA, CDR2 YNFKEQ. CDR3 residues: CASSQALGGGGSTEAFF. The CDR3 DNA reads TGTGCCAGCAGCCAAGCACTAGGGGGGGGAGGGAGTACTGAAGCTTTCTTT.

The chain employs TRBV28 and TRBJ2-1; D not certain. Germline CDR1 and CDR2: MDHEN and SYDVKM. The CDR3 totals 11 residues. Trimming took 5 bases from V and 10 from J, leaving 9 bases between them. CDR3 in DNA: TGTGCCAGCAGTGTCCGGCAAGAGCAGTTCTTC. This encodes CASSVRQEQFF.

On this clone: A much more abundant neighbour one base away suggests this may be a read error. The CDR3 region has the DNA TGTGCCAGCAGCCCGACAGGGGACTATGGCTACACCTTC. Translated: CASSPTGDYGYTF. The V call is TRBV6-1, the J call TRBJ1-2, with TRBD1 matching over 8 bases. CDR1 and CDR2 (germline): MNHNS, SASEGT. V was clipped by 6 bases and J by 3 bases; unmatched bases: 3. The CDR3 is 13 amino acids.

This chain joins TRBV10-3 and TRBJ2-1; a possible D gene is TRBD2 (6 bases). Germline CDR1 and CDR2: ENHRY and SYGVKD. This CDR3 region has 13 residues. Trimming pared 10 bases from V and 7 bases from J, leaving 17 bases between. CDR3 residues: CATGPDYRNEQFF. The CDR3 bases are TGTGCCACCGGGCCGGACTACAGGAATGAGCAGTTCTTC.

As DNA, the CDR3 is TGTGCCAGCAGTCCGACAGGGAGGACTAATGAAAAACTGTTTTTT. Translated: CASSPTGRTNEKLFF. The chain joins TRBV6-1 to TRBJ1-4; 7 nucleotides line up with TRBD1. J lost 2 bases, V lost 5 bases, and 5 bases had no gene match. Germline-derived CDR1 and CDR2 are MNHNS and SASEGT. The length of the CDR3 is 15 residues.

This chain links TRBV7-7 with TRBJ1-4, with 7 bases identical to TRBD1. Germline V CDR1 and CDR2: SSHAT, FNYEAQ (reference sequence). V lost 5 bases to trimming and J lost 0 bases; unmatched junction nucleotides: 3. The CDR3 loop spans 15 amino acids. CDR3 residues: CASSPGQTTNEKLFF. The CDR3 DNA reads TGTGCCAGCAGCCCGGGACAGACAACTAATGAAAAACTGTTTTTT.

This clone turned up a few times. The chain employs TRBV7-9 and TRBJ2-6, with 8 bases lining up with TRBD1. The CDR3 covers 18 residues. Germline trimming cut 6 bases from V and 0 bases from J; bases unmatched to any gene: 10. The V gene's germline CDR1 is SEHNR and CDR2 FQNEAQ (reference sequence). CDR3 amino acids: CASRVPGQASSGANVLTF. The CDR3 bases are TGTGCCAGCAGAGTACCGGGACAGGCAAGCTCTGGGGCCAACGTCCTGACTTTC.

This clone came up a few times. This chain connects TRBV27 to TRBJ1-2; D unresolved. The CDR3 runs to 13 residues. The V end lost 3 bases, the J end lost 2 bases, and 7 bases lay between the germline ends. Germline V CDR1 and CDR2: MNHEY, SMNVEV (reference sequence). CDR3 in amino acids: CASSFRENYGYTF. For the CDR3, the DNA is TGTGCCAGCAGTTTTAGGGAGAACTATGGCTACACCTTC.

The chain links TRBV7-8 to TRBJ1-1; no definite D call. Trimming left V 5 bases short and J 1 base short, with 17 bases between. Germline-derived CDR1 and CDR2 are SGHVS and FQNEAQ. The CDR3 covers 16 residues. The CDR3 sequence is CASSPRWLGSNTEAFF. CDR3 DNA sequence: TGTGCCAGCAGCCCCCGCTGGCTGGGGTCGAACACTGAAGCTTTCTTT.